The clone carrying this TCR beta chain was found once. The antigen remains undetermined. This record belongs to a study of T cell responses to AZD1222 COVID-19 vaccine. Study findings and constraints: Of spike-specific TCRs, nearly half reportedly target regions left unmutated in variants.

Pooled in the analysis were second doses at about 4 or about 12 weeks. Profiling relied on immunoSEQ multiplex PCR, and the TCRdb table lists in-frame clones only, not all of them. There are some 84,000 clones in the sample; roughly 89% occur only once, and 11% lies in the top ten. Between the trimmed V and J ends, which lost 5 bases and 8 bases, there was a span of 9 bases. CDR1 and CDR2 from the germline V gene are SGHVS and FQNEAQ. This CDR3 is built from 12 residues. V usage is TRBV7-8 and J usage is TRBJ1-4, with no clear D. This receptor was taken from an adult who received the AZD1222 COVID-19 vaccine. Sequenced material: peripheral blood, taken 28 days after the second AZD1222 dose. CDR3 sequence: CASSPRSEKLFF. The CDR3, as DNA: TGTGCCAGCAGCCCTCGTTCCGAAAAACTGTTTTTT.